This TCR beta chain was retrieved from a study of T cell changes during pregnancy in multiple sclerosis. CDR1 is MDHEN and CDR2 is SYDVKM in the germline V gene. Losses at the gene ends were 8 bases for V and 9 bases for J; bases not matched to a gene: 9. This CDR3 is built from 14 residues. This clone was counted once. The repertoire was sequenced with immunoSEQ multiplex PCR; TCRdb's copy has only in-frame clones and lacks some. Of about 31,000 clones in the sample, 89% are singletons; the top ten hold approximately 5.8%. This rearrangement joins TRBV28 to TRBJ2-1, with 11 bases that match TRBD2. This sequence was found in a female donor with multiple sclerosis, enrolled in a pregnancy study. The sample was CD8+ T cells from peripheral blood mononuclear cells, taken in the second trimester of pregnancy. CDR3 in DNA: TGTGCCAGCTGTCCAGTAGCGGGAGGGCTTGAGCAGTTCTTC. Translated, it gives CASCPVAGGLEQFF.